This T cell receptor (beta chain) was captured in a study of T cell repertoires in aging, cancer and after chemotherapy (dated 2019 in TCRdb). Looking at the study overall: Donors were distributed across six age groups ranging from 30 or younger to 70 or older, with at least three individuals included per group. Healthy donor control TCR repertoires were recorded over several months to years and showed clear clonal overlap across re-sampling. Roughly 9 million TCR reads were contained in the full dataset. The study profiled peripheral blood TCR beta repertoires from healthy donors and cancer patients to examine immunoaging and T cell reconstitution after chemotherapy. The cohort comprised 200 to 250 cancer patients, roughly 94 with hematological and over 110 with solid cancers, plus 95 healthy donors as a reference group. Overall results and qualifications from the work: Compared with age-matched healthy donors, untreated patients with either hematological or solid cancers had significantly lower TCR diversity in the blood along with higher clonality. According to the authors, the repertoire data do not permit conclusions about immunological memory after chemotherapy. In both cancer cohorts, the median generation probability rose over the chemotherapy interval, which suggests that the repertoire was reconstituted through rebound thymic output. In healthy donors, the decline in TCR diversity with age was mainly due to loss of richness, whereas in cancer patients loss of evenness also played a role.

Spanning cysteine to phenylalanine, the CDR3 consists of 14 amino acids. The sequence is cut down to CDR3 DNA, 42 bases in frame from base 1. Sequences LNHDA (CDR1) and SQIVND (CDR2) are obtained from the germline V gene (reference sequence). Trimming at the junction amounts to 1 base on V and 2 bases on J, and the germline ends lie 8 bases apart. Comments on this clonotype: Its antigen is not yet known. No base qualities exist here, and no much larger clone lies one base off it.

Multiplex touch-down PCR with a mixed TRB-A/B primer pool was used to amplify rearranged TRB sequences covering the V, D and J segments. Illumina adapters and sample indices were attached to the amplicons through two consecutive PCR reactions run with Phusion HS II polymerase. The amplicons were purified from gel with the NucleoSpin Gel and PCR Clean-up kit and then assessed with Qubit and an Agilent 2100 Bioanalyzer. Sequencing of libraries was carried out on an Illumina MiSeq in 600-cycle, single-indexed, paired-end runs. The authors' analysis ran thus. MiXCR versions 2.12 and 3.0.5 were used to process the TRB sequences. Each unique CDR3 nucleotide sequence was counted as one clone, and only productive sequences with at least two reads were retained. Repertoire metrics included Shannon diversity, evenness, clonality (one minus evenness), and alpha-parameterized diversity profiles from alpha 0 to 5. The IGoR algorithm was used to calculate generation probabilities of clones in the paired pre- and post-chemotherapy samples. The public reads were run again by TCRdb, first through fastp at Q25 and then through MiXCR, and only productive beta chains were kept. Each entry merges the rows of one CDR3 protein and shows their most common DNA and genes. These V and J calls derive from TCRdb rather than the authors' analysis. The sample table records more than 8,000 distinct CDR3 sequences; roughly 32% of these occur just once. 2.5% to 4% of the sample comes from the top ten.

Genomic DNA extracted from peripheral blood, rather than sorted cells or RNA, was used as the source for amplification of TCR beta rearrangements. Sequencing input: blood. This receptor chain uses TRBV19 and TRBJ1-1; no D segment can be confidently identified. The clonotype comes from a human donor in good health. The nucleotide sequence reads TGTGCCAGTAGTATAGTAACCAGAAACACTGAAGCTTTCTTT. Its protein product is CASSIVTRNTEAFF.